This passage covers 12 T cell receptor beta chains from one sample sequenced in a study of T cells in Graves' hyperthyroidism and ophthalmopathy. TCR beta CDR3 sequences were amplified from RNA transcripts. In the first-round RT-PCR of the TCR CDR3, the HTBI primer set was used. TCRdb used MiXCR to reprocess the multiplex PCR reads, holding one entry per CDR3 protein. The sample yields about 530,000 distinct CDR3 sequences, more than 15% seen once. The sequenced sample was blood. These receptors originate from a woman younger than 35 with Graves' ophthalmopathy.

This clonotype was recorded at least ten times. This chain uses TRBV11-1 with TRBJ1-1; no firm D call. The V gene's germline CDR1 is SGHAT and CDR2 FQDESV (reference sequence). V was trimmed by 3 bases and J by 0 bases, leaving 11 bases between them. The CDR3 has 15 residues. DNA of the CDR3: TGTGCCAGCAGCTTGTCTGGCACTATGAACACTGAAGCTTTCTTT. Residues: CASSLSGTMNTEAFF.

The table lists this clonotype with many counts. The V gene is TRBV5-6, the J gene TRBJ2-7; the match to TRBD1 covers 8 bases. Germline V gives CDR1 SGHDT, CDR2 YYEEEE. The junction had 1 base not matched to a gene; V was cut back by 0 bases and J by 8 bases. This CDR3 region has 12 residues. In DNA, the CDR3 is TGTGCCAGCAGCTTGGACAGGGGGAAGCAGTACTTC. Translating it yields CASSLDRGKQYF.

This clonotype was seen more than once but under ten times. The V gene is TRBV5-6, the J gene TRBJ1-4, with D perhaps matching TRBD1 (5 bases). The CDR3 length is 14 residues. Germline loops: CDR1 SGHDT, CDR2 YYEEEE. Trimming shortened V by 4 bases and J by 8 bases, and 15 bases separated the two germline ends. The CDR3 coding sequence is TGTGCCAGCAGCGATCCCCAGGGAGGGGAAAAACTGTTTTTT. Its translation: CASSDPQGGEKLFF. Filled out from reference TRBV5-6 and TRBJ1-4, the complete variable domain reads DAGVTQSPTHLIKTRGQQVTLRCSPKSGHDTVSWYQQALGQGPQFIFQYYEEEERQRGNFPDRFSGHQFPNYSSELNVNALLLGDSALYLCASSDPQGGEKLFFGSGTQLSVL.

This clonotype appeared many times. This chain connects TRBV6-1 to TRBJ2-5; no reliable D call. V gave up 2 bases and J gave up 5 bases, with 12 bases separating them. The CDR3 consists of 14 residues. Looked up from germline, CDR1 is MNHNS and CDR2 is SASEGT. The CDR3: CASSELSGTETQYF. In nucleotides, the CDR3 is TGTGCCAGCAGTGAATTGTCGGGTACTGAGACCCAGTACTTC.

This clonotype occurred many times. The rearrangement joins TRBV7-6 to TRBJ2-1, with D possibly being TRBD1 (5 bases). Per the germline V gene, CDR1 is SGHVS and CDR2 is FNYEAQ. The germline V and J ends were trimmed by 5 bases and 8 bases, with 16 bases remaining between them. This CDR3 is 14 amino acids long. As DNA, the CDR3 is TGTGCCAGCAGCCGACTCGGCAGGGTCCATGAGCAGTTCTTC. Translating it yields CASSRLGRVHEQFF.

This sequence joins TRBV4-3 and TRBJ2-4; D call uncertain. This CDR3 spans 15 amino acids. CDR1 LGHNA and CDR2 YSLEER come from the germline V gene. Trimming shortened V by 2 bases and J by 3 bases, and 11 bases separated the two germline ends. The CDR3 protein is CASSQSHRLKNIQYF. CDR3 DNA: TGCGCCAGCAGCCAATCCCACAGACTCAAAAACATTCAGTACTTC.

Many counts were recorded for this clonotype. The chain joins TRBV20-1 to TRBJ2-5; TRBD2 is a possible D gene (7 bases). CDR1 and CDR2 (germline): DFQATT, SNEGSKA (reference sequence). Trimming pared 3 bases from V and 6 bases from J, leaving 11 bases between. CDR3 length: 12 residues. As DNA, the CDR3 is TGCAGTGCTAGGGGAGGGGGAAAGACCCAGTACTTC. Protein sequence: CSARGGGKTQYF.

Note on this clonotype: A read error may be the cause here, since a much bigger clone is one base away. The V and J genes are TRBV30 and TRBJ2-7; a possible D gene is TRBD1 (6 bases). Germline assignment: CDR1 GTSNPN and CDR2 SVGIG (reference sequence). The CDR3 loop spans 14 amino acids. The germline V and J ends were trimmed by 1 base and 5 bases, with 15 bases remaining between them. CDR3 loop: CAWSAGQGMNEQYF. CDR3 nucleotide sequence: TGTGCCTGGAGTGCCGGGCAGGGGATGAACGAGCAGTACTTC.

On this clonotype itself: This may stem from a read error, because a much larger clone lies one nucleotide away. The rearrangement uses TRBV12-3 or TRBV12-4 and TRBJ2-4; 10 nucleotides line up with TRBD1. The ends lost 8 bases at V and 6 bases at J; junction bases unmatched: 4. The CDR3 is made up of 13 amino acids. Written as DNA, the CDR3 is TGTGCCAGCGGGCGGACAGGGGGAAACATTCAGTACTTC. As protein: CASGRTGGNIQYF.

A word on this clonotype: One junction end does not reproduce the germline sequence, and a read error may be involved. CDR3 bases: TGTGCCAGCAGCGTCCAGTCTAGCTATGGCCACACCTTC. This codes for CASSVQSSYGHTF. The chain joins TRBV6-1 to TRBJ1-2, with no clear D. CDR1 and CDR2 (germline): MNHNS, SASEGT. This CDR3 has 13 amino acids.

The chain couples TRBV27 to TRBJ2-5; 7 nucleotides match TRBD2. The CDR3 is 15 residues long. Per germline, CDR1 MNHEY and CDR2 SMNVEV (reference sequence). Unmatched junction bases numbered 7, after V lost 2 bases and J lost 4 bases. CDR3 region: CASSLGVAGVETQYF. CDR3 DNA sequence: TGTGCCAGCAGTTTAGGTGTGGCGGGAGTAGAGACCCAGTACTTC.

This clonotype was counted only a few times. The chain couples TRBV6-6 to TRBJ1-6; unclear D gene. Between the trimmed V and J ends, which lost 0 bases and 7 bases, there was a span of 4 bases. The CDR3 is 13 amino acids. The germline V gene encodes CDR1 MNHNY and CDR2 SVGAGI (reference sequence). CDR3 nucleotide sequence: TGTGCCAGCAGTTACTCGGAAAATTCACCCCTCCACTTT. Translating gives CASSYSENSPLHF.